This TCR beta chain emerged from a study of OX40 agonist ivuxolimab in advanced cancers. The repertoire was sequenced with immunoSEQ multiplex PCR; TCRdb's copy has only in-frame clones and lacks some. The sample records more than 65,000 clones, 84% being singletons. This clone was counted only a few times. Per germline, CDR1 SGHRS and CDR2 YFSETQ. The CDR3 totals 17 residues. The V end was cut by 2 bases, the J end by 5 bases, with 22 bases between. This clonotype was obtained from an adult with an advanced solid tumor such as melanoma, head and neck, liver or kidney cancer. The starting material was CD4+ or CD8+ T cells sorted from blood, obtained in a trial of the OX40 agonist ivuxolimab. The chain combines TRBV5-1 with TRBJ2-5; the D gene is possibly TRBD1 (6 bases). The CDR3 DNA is TGCGCCAGCAGCTTACAGGGTAGTTTGCACCTGGTGGAGACCCAGTACTTC. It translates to CASSLQGSLHLVETQYF.